Described below is a single TCR beta chain sequence and its context. Its target is unknown. The data were taken from a study of PD-L1 blockade in urothelial cancer. Overall study: Blood drawn 3 weeks (second dose) and 6 weeks after treatment start was analyzed. A median blood sample held 141,255 T cells and 80,000 or so unique TCRs. Whole-study findings and limits: Improved survival was predicted by pretreatment blood TCR clonality below the median.

Method: immunoSEQ multiplex PCR; TCRdb's copy keeps in-frame clones and lacks some. The sample lists tens of thousands of clones; approximately 80% were seen once. Patients' urothelial carcinoma was locally advanced or metastatic. The sequence was obtained from a man in his 70s with urothelial cancer. Sequences were derived from PBMCs, sampled around atezolizumab (anti-PD-L1) treatment.

In nucleotides, the CDR3 is TGTGCCAGCAATCGTGGCGGTAGCGGGAGTTATGAGCAGTTCTTC. Its protein is CASNRGGSGSYEQFF. The J gene is TRBJ2-1, the V gene TRBV7-2; the match to TRBD2 covers 9 bases. The junction had 12 bases not matched to a gene; V was cut back by 7 bases and J by 8 bases. The germline CDR1 and CDR2 sequences are SGHTA and FQGNSA. There are 15 residues in the CDR3.